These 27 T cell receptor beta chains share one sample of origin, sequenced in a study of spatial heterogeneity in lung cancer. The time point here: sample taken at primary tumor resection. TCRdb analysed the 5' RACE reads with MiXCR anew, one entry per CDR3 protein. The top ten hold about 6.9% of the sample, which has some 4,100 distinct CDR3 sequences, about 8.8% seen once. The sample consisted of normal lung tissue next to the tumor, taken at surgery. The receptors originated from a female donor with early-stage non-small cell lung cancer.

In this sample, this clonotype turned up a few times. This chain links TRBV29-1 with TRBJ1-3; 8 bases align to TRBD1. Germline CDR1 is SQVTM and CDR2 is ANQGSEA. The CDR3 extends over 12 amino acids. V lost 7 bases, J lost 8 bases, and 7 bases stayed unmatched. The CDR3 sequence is CSALDRVDTIYF. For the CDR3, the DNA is TGCAGCGCGTTGGACAGGGTAGACACCATATATTTT.

CDR3 residues: CASSPGTSGGYEQFF. The DNA for the CDR3 is TGTGCCAGCAGCCCCGGGACTAGCGGGGGCTACGAGCAGTTCTTC. The chain combines TRBV12-3 or TRBV12-4 with TRBJ2-1; TRBD2 matches at 14 bases. The CDR3 contains 15 residues. After removal of 6 bases from V and 10 bases from J, the junction contained 8 bases not matched to a gene.

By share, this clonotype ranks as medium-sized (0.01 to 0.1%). The CDR3 here is CASSRGQGEWKPQHF. In DNA form, the CDR3 reads TGTGCCAGCAGCCGGGGACAGGGCGAATGGAAGCCCCAGCATTTT. J is TRBJ1-5 and V is TRBV7-2; TRBD1 matches at 9 bases. The CDR3 has 15 amino acids. Germline V gene lookup returns CDR1 SGHTA and CDR2 FQGNSA. Trimming cost V 5 bases and J 8 bases; bases outside gene matches: 10.

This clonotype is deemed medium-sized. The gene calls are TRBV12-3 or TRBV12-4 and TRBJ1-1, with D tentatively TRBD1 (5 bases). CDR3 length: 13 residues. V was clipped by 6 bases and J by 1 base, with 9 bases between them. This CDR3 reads CASSPTANTEAFF. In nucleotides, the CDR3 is TGTGCCAGCAGCCCGACAGCGAACACTGAAGCTTTCTTT.

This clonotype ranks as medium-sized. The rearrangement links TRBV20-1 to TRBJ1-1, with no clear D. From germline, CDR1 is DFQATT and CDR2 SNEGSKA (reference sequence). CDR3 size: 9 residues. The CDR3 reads CRGNTEAFF. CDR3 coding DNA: TGCAGGGGGAACACTGAAGCTTTCTTT.

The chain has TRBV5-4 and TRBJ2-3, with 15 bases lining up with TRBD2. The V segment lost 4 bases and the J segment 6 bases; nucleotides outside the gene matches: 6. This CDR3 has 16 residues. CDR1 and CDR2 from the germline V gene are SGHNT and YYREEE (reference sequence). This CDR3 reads CASSQGLAGGRDTQYF. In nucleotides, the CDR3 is TGTGCCAGCAGCCAGGGACTAGCGGGAGGTCGGGATACGCAGTATTTT.

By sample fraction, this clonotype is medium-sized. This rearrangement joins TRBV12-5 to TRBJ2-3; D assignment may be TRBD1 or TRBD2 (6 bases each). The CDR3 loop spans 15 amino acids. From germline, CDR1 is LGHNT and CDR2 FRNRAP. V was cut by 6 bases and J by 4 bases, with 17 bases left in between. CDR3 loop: CASGPLQGGADTQYF. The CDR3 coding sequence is TGTGCTAGTGGGCCACTACAGGGAGGTGCAGATACGCAGTATTTT.

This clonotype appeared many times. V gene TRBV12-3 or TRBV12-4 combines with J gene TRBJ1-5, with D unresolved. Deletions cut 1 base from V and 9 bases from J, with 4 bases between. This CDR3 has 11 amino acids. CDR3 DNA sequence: TGTGCCAGCAGTTTAGAGGGGCCCCAGCATTTT. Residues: CASSLEGPQHF.

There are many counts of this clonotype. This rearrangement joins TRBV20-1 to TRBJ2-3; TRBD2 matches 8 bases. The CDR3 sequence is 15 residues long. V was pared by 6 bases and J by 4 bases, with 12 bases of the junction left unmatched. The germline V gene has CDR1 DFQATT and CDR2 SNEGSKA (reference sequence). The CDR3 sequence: CSAYPRSGGPDTQYF. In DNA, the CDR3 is TGCAGTGCATATCCCAGGAGCGGGGGCCCAGATACGCAGTATTTT.

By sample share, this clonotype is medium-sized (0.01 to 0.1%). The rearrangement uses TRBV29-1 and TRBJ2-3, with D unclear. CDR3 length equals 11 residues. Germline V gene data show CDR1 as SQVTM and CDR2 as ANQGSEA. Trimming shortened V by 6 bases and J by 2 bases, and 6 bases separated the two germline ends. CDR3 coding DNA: TGCAGCGTAACGACCACAGATACGCAGTATTTT. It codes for CSVTTTDTQYF.

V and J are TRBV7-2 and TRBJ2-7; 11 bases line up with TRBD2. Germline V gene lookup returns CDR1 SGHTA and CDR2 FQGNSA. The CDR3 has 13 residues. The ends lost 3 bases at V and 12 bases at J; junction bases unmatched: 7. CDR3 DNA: TGTGCCAGCAGCTTGGAACTAGCGGGAGCTCGGTACTTC. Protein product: CASSLELAGARYF.

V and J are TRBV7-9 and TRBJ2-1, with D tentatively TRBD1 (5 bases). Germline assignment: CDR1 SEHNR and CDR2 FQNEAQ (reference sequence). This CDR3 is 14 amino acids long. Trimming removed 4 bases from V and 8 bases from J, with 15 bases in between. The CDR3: CASSSRTWGDEQFF. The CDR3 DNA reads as TGTGCCAGCAGCTCACGGACCTGGGGCGATGAGCAGTTCTTC. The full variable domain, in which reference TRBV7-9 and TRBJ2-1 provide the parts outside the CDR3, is DTGVSQNPRHKITKRGQNVTFRCDPISEHNRLYWYRQTLGQGPEFLTYFQNEAQLEKSRLLSDRFSAERPKGSFSTLEIQRTEQGDSAMYLCASSSRTWGDEQFFGPGTRLTVL.

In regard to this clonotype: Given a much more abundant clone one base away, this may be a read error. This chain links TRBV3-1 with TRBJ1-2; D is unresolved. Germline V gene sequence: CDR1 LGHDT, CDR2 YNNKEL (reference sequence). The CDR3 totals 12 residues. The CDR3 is CVSSLDNDGYTF. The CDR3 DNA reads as TGTGTCAGCAGCCTTGATAACGATGGCTACACCTTC.

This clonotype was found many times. This CDR3 is CASSLRERDTEAFF. The CDR3 nucleotides are TGTGCCAGCAGCCTCAGGGAGCGGGACACTGAAGCTTTCTTT. V and J are TRBV3-1 and TRBJ1-1, with D tentatively TRBD1 (5 bases). The CDR3 is 14 residues long. The V gene lost 4 bases and the J gene lost 3 bases, with 12 bases spanning the gap. Germline-derived CDR1 and CDR2 are LGHDT and YNNKEL (reference sequence).

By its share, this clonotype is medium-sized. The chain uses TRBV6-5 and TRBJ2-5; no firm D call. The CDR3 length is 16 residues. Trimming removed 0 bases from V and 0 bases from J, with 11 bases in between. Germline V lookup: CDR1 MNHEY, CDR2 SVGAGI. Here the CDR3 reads CASSYSITANQETQYF. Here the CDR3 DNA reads TGTGCCAGCAGTTACTCGATTACAGCAAACCAAGAGACCCAGTACTTC.

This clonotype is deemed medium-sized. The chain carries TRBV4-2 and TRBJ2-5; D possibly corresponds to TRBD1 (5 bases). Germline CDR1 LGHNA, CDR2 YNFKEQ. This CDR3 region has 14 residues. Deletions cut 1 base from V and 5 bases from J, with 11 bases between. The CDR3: CASSQAGLGETQYF. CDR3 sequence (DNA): TGTGCCAGCAGCCAAGCAGGGCTCGGGGAGACCCAGTACTTC.

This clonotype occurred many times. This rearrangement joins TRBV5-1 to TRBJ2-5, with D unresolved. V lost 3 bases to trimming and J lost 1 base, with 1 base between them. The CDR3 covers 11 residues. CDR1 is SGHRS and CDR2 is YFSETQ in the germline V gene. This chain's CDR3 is CASSSQETQYF. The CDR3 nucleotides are TGCGCCAGCAGCTCCCAAGAGACCCAGTACTTC.

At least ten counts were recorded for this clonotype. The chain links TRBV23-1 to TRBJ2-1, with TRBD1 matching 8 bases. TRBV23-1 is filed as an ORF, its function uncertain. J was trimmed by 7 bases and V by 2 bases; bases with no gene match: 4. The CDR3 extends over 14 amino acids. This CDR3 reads CASSQRQGLNEQFF. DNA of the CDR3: TGCGCCAGCAGTCAACGACAGGGGTTGAATGAGCAGTTCTTC.

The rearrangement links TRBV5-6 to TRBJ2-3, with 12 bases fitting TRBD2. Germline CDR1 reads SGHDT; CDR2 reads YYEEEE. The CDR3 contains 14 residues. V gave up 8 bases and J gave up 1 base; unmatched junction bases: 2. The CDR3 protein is CASGLAGRTDTQYF. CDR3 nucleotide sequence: TGTGCCAGTGGACTAGCGGGGCGCACAGATACGCAGTATTTT.

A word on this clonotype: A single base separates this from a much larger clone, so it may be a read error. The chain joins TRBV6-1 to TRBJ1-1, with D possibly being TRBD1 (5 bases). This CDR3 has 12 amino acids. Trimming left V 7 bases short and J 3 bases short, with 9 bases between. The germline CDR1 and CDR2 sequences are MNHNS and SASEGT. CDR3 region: CASIGTDTEAFF. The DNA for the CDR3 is TGTGCCAGCATCGGGACTGACACTGAAGCTTTCTTT.

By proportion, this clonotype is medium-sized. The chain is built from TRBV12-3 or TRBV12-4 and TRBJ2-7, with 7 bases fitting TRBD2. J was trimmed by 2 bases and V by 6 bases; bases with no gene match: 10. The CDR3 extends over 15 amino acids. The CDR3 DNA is TGTGCCAGCAGCGGGGGGATGGGGTCCCCCTACGAGCAGTACTTC. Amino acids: CASSGGMGSPYEQYF.

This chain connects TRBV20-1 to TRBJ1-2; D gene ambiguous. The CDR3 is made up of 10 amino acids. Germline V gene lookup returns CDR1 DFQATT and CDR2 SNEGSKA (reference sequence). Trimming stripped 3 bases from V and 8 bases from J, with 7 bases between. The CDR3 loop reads CSASGQGYTF. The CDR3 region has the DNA TGCAGTGCTAGTGGCCAGGGCTACACCTTC.

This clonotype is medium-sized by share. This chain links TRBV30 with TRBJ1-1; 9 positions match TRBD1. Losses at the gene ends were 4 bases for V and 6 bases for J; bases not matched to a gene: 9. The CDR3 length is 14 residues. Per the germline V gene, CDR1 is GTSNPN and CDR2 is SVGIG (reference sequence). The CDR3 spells CAWNMGQGVPEAFF. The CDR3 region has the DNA TGTGCCTGGAACATGGGACAGGGTGTGCCTGAAGCTTTCTTT.

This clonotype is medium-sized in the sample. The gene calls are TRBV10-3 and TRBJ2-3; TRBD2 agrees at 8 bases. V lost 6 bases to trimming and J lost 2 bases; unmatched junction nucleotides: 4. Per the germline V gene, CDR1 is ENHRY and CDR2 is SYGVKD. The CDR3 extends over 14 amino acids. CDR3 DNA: TGTGCCATCAGAGTAGCGGGGAACACAGATACGCAGTATTTT. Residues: CAIRVAGNTDTQYF.

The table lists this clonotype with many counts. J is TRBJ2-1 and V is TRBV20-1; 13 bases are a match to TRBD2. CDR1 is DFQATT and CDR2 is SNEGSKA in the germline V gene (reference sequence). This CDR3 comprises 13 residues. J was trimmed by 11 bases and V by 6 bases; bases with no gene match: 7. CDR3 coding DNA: TGCAGTGCAGGTGGACTAGCGGGAGAACAGCAGTTCTTC. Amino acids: CSAGGLAGEQQFF.

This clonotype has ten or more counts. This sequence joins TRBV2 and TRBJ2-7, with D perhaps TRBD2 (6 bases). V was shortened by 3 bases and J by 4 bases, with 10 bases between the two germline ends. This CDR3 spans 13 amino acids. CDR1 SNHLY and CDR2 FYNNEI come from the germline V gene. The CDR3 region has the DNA TGTGCCAGCAGTGAGATTCGGGGGTACGAGCAGTACTTC. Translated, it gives CASSEIRGYEQYF.

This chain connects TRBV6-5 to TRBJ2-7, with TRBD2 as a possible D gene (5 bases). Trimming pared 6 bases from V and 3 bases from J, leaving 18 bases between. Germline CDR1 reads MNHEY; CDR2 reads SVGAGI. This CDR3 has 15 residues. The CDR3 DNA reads TGTGCCAGCAGCCGCTGGGGAGCTTTAAACTACGAGCAGTACTTC. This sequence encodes CASSRWGALNYEQYF.